The 22 T cell receptor beta chains given below trace back to one sample, sequenced in a study of blood T cells in healthy people across ages. Using a J-beta primer mix together with a sample-barcoded 5' primer, a second PCR was run for about 6 to 12 cycles. In TCRdb, the 5' RACE reads were re-called with MiXCR into one record per CDR3 protein. This table has 750,000 to 950,000 distinct CDR3 sequences, more than 25% appearing once. The sample also formed part of further work on T cells of mothers and their children.

The sequenced sample consisted of blood. These receptors came from a boy aged 10-17 years in good health.

V usage is TRBV10-3 and J usage is TRBJ1-4; 8 bases are a match to TRBD1. The CDR3 runs to 15 residues. The germline CDR1 and CDR2 sequences are ENHRY and SYGVKD. The junction had 7 bases not matched to a gene; V was cut back by 5 bases and J by 5 bases. In nucleotides, the CDR3 is TGTGCCATCAGTTCCGGGACAGGCCTCAATGAAAAACTGTTTTTT. Amino acids: CAISSGTGLNEKLFF.

The chain joins TRBV12-3 or TRBV12-4 to TRBJ2-5, with D tentatively TRBD1 or TRBD2 (6 bases each). The J call is uncertain, as TRBJ2-1 better fits the DNA end. The CDR3 has 14 residues. The CDR3 spells CASSWGAQDNEQFF. The CDR3 bases are TGTGCCAGCAGTTGGGGGGCGCAGGACAATGAGCAGTTCTTC.

CDR3 bases: TGCGCCAGCAGCCCCTCCGGGACTAGCGGGGTTTACTCCTACGAGCAGTACTTC. Translating gives CASSPSGTSGVYSYEQYF. The V gene is TRBV5-1, the J gene TRBJ2-5, with 13 bases matching TRBD2. The closer fit of TRBJ2-7 to the DNA end suggests the J call may be wrong. CDR1 is SGHRS, CDR2 YFSETQ, per germline. The CDR3 length is 18 residues.

This clonotype occurred a few times. The rearrangement joins TRBV2 to TRBJ1-4; the D gene is possibly TRBD1 (6 bases). V lost 0 bases and J 4 bases, leaving 9 bases between the germline ends. Germline V gene sequence: CDR1 SNHLY, CDR2 FYNNEI. CDR3 length: 15 residues. The CDR3 sequence is CASSEAGRGNEKLFF. The CDR3 coding sequence is TGTGCCAGCAGTGAAGCTGGCAGGGGTAATGAAAAACTGTTTTTT.

The gene calls are TRBV7-9 and TRBJ1-1, with D tentatively TRBD1 (5 bases). There are 16 residues in the CDR3. Germline V gene lookup returns CDR1 SEHNR and CDR2 FQNEAQ (reference sequence). The V end lost 1 base, the J end lost 5 bases, and 17 bases lay between the germline ends. The CDR3 loop reads CASSLVGGWLGTEAFF. CDR3 bases: TGTGCCAGCAGCTTAGTGGGGGGATGGTTGGGGACTGAAGCTTTCTTT.

This clonotype came up a few times. The chain links TRBV11-2 to TRBJ1-3, with 7 bases aligning to TRBD1. This CDR3 has 18 amino acids. The germline gives CDR1 SGHAT, CDR2 FQNNGV. After removal of 5 bases from V and 4 bases from J, the junction contained 17 bases not matched to a gene. The CDR3 coding sequence is TGTGCCAGCAGCCCGACCGGACAGGTCCGCGCGTCGGGAAACACCATATATTTT. It encodes CASSPTGQVRASGNTIYF.

The rearrangement uses TRBV6-1 and TRBJ2-3; D unclear. The CDR3 has 12 residues. V lost 6 bases to trimming and J lost 6 bases, with 10 bases between them. CDR1 and CDR2 from the germline V gene are MNHNS and SASEGT. The CDR3 nucleotides read TGTGCCAGCAGCGCCACCTGGGATACGCAGTATTTT. Protein sequence: CASSATWDTQYF.

This clonotype has more than one count but fewer than ten. The junction departs from the called germline gene at one end, perhaps through a read error. This rearrangement joins TRBV10-3 to TRBJ2-7; D is unresolved. This CDR3 region has 14 residues. In germline, CDR1 is ENHRY, CDR2 SYGVKD. The DNA of the CDR3 is TGTGCCATCAGTGAGTACGGCGGCTCCCACGAGCAGTACTTC. Translation gives CAISEYGGSHEQYF.

This clonotype was seen only a few times. The chain has TRBV6-1 and TRBJ2-5, with D hard to call. Germline lookup yields CDR1 MNHNS and CDR2 SASEGT. CDR3 length equals 14 residues. The ends were cut back, 1 base at V and 4 bases at J, with 10 bases in the middle. CDR3 bases: TGTGCCAGCAGTGAAGGAGCAAGGCGAGAGACCCAGTACTTC. Amino acids: CASSEGARRETQYF.

The gene calls are TRBV18 and TRBJ2-5, with D unclear. V was clipped by 3 bases and J by 1 base, with 9 bases between them. The CDR3 has 14 amino acids. CDR1 is KGHSH and CDR2 is LQKENI in the germline V gene. The CDR3 protein is CASSPADFQETQYF. The CDR3 DNA reads TGTGCCAGCTCACCTGCAGACTTCCAAGAGACCCAGTACTTC.

This clonotype was detected only a few times. The V call is TRBV29-1, the J call TRBJ1-2; D is possibly TRBD1 (5 bases). Germline CDR1 SQVTM, CDR2 ANQGSEA. With 7 bases removed from V and 2 bases from J, the gap between germline ends came to 14 bases. This CDR3 spans 13 amino acids. In DNA, the CDR3 is TGCAGCGCCAAGGGGTTGGGAAACTATGGCTACACCTTC. This gives the protein CSAKGLGNYGYTF.

This clonotype was counted only a few times. J is TRBJ1-2 and V is TRBV12-3 or TRBV12-4; D perhaps matches TRBD1 (6 bases). The CDR3 has 14 amino acids. V lost 7 bases and J 7 bases, leaving 19 bases between the germline ends. The CDR3 DNA is TGTGCCAGCACCCGACCGGGAGCCAGGGGTGGCTACACCTTC. Its protein is CASTRPGARGGYTF.

The rearrangement uses TRBV7-6 and TRBJ2-5; no definite D call. CDR1 and CDR2 from the germline V gene are SGHVS and FNYEAQ. The CDR3 contains 14 residues. Trimming removed 1 base from V and 4 bases from J, with 10 bases in between. CDR3 nucleotide sequence: TGTGCCAGCAGCTTAGAAGCGTATCGAGAGACCCAGTACTTC. It specifies CASSLEAYRETQYF. The variable domain in full, completed from reference TRBV7-6 and TRBJ2-5, reads GAGVSQSPRYKVTKRGQDVALRCDPISGHVSLYWYRQALGQGPEFLTYFNYEAQQDKSGLPNDRFSAERPEGSISTLTIQRTEQRDSAMYRCASSLEAYRETQYFGPGTRLLVL.

This sequence joins TRBV20-1 and TRBJ1-1, with 9 bases that match TRBD1. Trimming took 6 bases from V and 3 from J; bases not matched to a gene: 8. This CDR3 has 14 amino acids. In germline, CDR1 is DFQATT, CDR2 SNEGSKA (reference sequence). CDR3: CSALDRGIDTEAFF. As DNA, the CDR3 is TGCAGTGCCCTGGACAGGGGTATTGACACTGAAGCTTTCTTT.

The J gene is TRBJ1-1, the V gene TRBV20-1; TRBD1 is a possible D gene (5 bases). V was trimmed by 2 bases and J by 3 bases, leaving 13 bases between them. The germline gives CDR1 DFQATT, CDR2 SNEGSKA (reference sequence). This CDR3 contains 14 residues. The DNA for the CDR3 is TGCAGTGCTAGACCCCTGGGGGGAGACACTGAAGCTTTCTTT. This encodes CSARPLGGDTEAFF.

The chain joins TRBV24-1 to TRBJ2-2; no clear D. CDR1 and CDR2 (germline): KGHDR, SFDVKD. Trimming removed 3 bases at V and 0 bases at J, with 4 bases between. CDR3 size: 14 residues. The CDR3 DNA reads TGTGCCACCAGTGATCAGACGAACACCGGGGAGCTGTTTTTT. Amino acid sequence: CATSDQTNTGELFF.

CDR3 protein: CASSQVWDSYYGYTF. In DNA form, the CDR3 reads TGTGCCAGCAGCCAAGTCTGGGACAGCTACTATGGCTACACCTTC. V usage is TRBV3-1 and J usage is TRBJ1-2, with 7 bases lining up with TRBD1. CDR3 length: 15 residues. The ends lost 1 base at V and 3 bases at J; junction bases unmatched: 5. Germline-derived CDR1 and CDR2 are LGHDT and YNNKEL (reference sequence).

The chain is built from TRBV20-1 and TRBJ2-1; no clear D gene. Trimming removed 1 base at V and 0 bases at J, with 7 bases between. Germline CDR1 DFQATT, CDR2 SNEGSKA (reference sequence). The CDR3 has 14 amino acids. For the CDR3, the DNA is TGCAGTGCTAGAGTACGGAGCTCCTACAATGAGCAGTTCTTC. Translating gives CSARVRSSYNEQFF.

The chain has TRBV7-3 and TRBJ2-5, with 8 bases lining up with TRBD2. CDR3 size: 15 residues. J was trimmed by 5 bases and V by 4 bases; bases with no gene match: 9. Germline V gives CDR1 SGHTA, CDR2 FQGTGA. CDR3: CASSSSVAGRETQYF. Written as DNA, the CDR3 is TGTGCCAGCAGCTCCTCCGTAGCGGGGCGGGAGACCCAGTACTTC.

The genes are TRBV5-1 and TRBJ2-3; tentative D call: TRBD1 (6 bases). The CDR3 loop spans 15 amino acids. Germline lookup yields CDR1 SGHRS and CDR2 YFSETQ. Trimming pared 1 base from V and 4 bases from J, leaving 13 bases between. Here the CDR3 reads CASSLYTGLADTQYF. CDR3 DNA: TGCGCCAGCAGCTTGTATACAGGGCTCGCAGATACGCAGTATTTT.

V usage is TRBV12-3 or TRBV12-4 and J usage is TRBJ2-6, with 10 positions matching TRBD1. Germline trimming cut 4 bases from V and 4 bases from J; bases unmatched to any gene: 10. This CDR3 spans 18 amino acids. This CDR3 is CASSWDRGGLSGANVLTF. The DNA of the CDR3 is TGTGCCAGCAGTTGGGACAGGGGAGGGCTCTCCGGGGCCAACGTCCTGACTTTC.

The V call is TRBV20-1, the J call TRBJ2-3; 8 bases line up with TRBD2. V was clipped by 3 bases and J by 6 bases; unmatched bases: 14. CDR3 length: 16 amino acids. Germline lookup yields CDR1 DFQATT and CDR2 SNEGSKA (reference sequence). Here the CDR3 reads CSARALAGRGQDTQYF. CDR3 nucleotide sequence: TGCAGTGCTAGGGCGCTAGCGGGCAGAGGGCAGGATACGCAGTATTTT.